This passage covers 7 T cell receptor beta chains from one sample sequenced in a study of control samples from healthy donors and cancer patients (TCRdb year 2020). The protocol used for the library was the immunoSEQ multiplex PCR assay. TCRdb re-hosts the immuneACCESS table, in-frame sequences only. Its copies lack some clones; in the studies checked, an unresolved V gene accounts for under half of them, and the cause for the rest is not known. This sample lists approximately 94,000 clones; roughly 83% were detected once. The ten biggest clones cover about 38% of the sample. Sample: PBMCs. Receptors were obtained from a man in his 70s with lung cancer.

CDR3 amino acids: CASSSDSNSQPQHF. The CDR3 nucleotides read TGTGCCAGCAGCTCTGACAGTAATAGCCAGCCCCAGCATTTT. This rearrangement joins TRBV7-9 to TRBJ1-5; D is perhaps TRBD1 (5 bases). The CDR3 has 14 amino acids. Trimming shortened V by 4 bases and J by 7 bases, and 14 bases separated the two germline ends. Germline lookup yields CDR1 SEHNR and CDR2 FQNEAQ (reference sequence).

The chain carries TRBV24-1 and TRBJ1-1; D uncertain. In germline, CDR1 is KGHDR, CDR2 SFDVKD. V was trimmed by 4 bases and J by 7 bases, leaving 18 bases between them. The CDR3 consists of 15 residues. The chain's CDR3 is CATSDPRTGMNEAFF. CDR3 DNA sequence: TGTGCCACCAGTGACCCCCGGACGGGTATGAATGAAGCTTTCTTT.

The chain carries TRBV3-1 (or the pseudogene TRBV3-2) and TRBJ2-7, with D unresolved. This CDR3 spans 14 amino acids. CDR1 and CDR2 from the germline V gene are LGHDT and YNNKEL (reference sequence). The V end lost 4 bases, the J end lost 0 bases, and 10 bases lay between the germline ends. The chain's CDR3 is CASSPGRSSYEQYF. In nucleotides, the CDR3 is TGTGCCAGCAGCCCTGGACGGAGCTCCTACGAGCAGTACTTC.

This chain's CDR3 is CASSGYYEQYF. CDR3 nucleotides: TGTGCCAGCAGTGGATACTACGAGCAGTACTTC. The chain uses TRBV25-1 and TRBJ2-7; D is undetermined. The CDR3 has 11 residues. CDR1 is MGHDK, CDR2 SYGVNS, per germline. V lost 4 bases and J lost 3, with 4 bases in between.

This clone was seen just once. The V call is TRBV11-3, the J call TRBJ2-3; 8 bases line up with TRBD1. From germline, CDR1 is SGHNT and CDR2 YENEEA. The ends lost 5 bases at V and 6 bases at J; junction bases unmatched: 4. This CDR3 contains 13 residues. The CDR3 region has the DNA TGTGCCAGCAGCCCGCAGGGGGCGGATACGCAGTATTTT. Amino acids: CASSPQGADTQYF. Filled out from reference TRBV11-3 and TRBJ2-3, the complete variable domain reads EAGVVQSPRYKIIEKKQPVAFWCNPISGHNTLYWYLQNLGQGPELLIRYENEEAVDDSQLPKDRFSAERLKGVDSTLKIQPAELGDSAVYLCASSPQGADTQYFGPGTRLTVL.

This clone was detected only once. The chain links TRBV29-1 to TRBJ2-1, with D maybe TRBD1 (6 bases). Germline V gives CDR1 SQVTM, CDR2 ANQGSEA. Deletions cut 5 bases from V and 3 bases from J, with 14 bases between. This CDR3 comprises 14 residues. Here the CDR3 DNA reads TGCAGCGTTAACTTTCCAGGGGTCTACAATGAGCAGTTCTTC. Amino acid sequence: CSVNFPGVYNEQFF.

The rearrangement links TRBV5-6 to TRBJ2-7; 9 bases line up with TRBD1. Germline V gene lookup returns CDR1 SGHDT and CDR2 YYEEEE. The trim removed 3 bases at V and 4 bases at J, leaving 8 bases unmatched. The CDR3 loop spans 15 amino acids. The DNA of the CDR3 is TGTGCCAGCAGCTCCCCGGGACAGGGTGGGTACGAGCAGTACTTC. This sequence encodes CASSSPGQGGYEQYF.